This T cell receptor (beta chain) was captured in a study of blood T cells in healthy people across ages. General study findings and limits: Among T cells, TCR beta diversity per million cells dropped roughly linearly as age rose. Naive CD4+ cell counts and diversity both ran higher in long-lived than in aged donors.

Concerning this clonotype: Its matching antigen is unknown.

A second PCR, run for about 7 to 11 cycles, used a sample-barcoded 5' primer plus a J-beta primer mix. A single record per CDR3 protein comes from TCRdb applying MiXCR to the 5' RACE reads. The data hold 1.5 million to 2 million distinct CDR3 sequences, with about 49% observed a single time. Germline loops: CDR1 SGHDN, CDR2 FVKESK. The CDR3 spans 15 residues. The V end was cut by 4 bases, the J end by 2 bases, with 13 bases between. V and J are TRBV14 and TRBJ2-3; possibly TRBD2 for D (6 bases). Specimen: blood. This clonotype was sampled from a woman aged 40 to 55 in good health. CDR3 DNA sequence: TGTGCCAGCAGCCCCCGGGACTGGTACACAGATACGCAGTATTTT. Translating it yields CASSPRDWYTDTQYF.